This T cell receptor beta chain was observed in a study of blood T cell repertoires in COVID-19. Overall study: Both acute and convalescent COVID-19 samples were obtained from the United States, Italy and Spain.

Measured with immunoSEQ multiplex PCR; TCRdb has only the in-frame clones, and not every one. The table has about 250,000 clones, around 88% seen once. With V trimmed by 5 bases and J by 3 bases, 3 bases remained unmatched. Germline V CDR1 and CDR2: LNHDA, SQIVND (reference sequence). CDR3 length equals 14 residues. This clone came up once. The TCR sequence derives from a man older than 75 with acute or convalescent COVID-19. The V gene is TRBV19, the J gene TRBJ2-7; 11 bases align to TRBD2. What was sequenced was peripheral blood. In DNA form, the CDR3 reads TGTGCCAGTAGTTTCACTAGCGGGAGCTACGAGCAGTACTTC. The encoded protein is CASSFTSGSYEQYF.